This is a list of T cell receptor beta chains from one sample in a study of blood T cell repertoires in COVID-19. The repertoire was sequenced with immunoSEQ multiplex PCR; TCRdb's copy has only in-frame clones and lacks some. The sample has approximately 24,000 clones; more than 70% are singletons. The specimen was peripheral blood. The receptors were sampled from a human donor in a cohort sampled during active COVID-19. Each CDR3 is given with its conserved first and last residue. Each record gives: clone size, D gene, J gene, V gene, CDR3 DNA, CDR3 protein. The D gene is left open where the match is weak. A row's size may be missing; if present it is once, few, many or a size class.

few TRBD1 TRBJ1-1 TRBV6-2/TRBV6-3 TGTGCCAGCAGTTCGGACAGGGCGAGAAAGAACACTGAAGCTTTCTTT CASSSDRARKNTEAFF
. TRBD1 TRBJ1-4 TRBV5-6 TGTGCCAGCAGCTTGCCGGGACAGGGGGAAAAACTGTTTTTT CASSLPGQGEKLFF
. TRBD2 TRBJ2-7 TRBV19 TGTGCCAGTACCCCGGGCCTCACTAGCGGGAGCGTCGAGCAGTACTTC CASTPGLTSGSVEQYF
. . TRBJ2-7 TRBV2 TGTGCCAGCAGTGCTTCTGCCTACGAGCAGTACTTC CASSASAYEQYF
once TRBD1 TRBJ1-2 TRBV6-5 TGTGCCAGCAGTTACCGAGGGACAGGGGAGCCATATGGCTACACCTTC CASSYRGTGEPYGYTF
few TRBD1 TRBJ1-4 TRBV10-3 TGTGCCATCAGCGGACAGGCGATGGGGTTTAATGAAAAACTGTTTTTT CAISGQAMGFNEKLFF
once . TRBJ2-1 TRBV15 TGTGCCACCAGCAGAGATCGGGTTGGGTATAATGAGCAGTTCTTC CATSRDRVGYNEQFF
once . TRBJ1-6 TRBV9 TGTGCCAGCAGCGTGGGGGGTTATAATTCACCCCTCCACTTT CASSVGGYNSPLHF
few . TRBJ2-1 TRBV4-3 TGCGCCAGCAGCCAAGGACTAGATGAGCAGTTCTTC CASSQGLDEQFF
. TRBD1 TRBJ1-3 TRBV30 TGTGCCTTAGAGACAGGGCGGGCCATATATTTT CALETGRAIYF
. TRBD2 TRBJ2-4 TRBV10-1 TGCGCCAGCAGTGAGATGGGGACTAGCATTCAGTACTTC CASSEMGTSIQYF
. . TRBJ2-1 TRBV19 TGTGCCAGTAGAAGGACCGACAGCGCAAATTACAATGAGCAGTTCTTC CASRRTDSANYNEQFF
once TRBD1 TRBJ2-3 TRBV10-3 TGTGCCATCAGTACAGGGGTAGATACAGATACGCAGTATTTT CAISTGVDTDTQYF
medium-sized . TRBJ1-2 TRBV27 TGTGCCAGCAGTTTACCAGGGGCTGGCTACACCTTC CASSLPGAGYTF
. TRBD2 TRBJ2-7 TRBV5-4 TGTGCCAGCAGTGCGGGGACTAGCGGGCGCGGCGAGCAGTACTTC CASSAGTSGRGEQYF
. TRBD1 TRBJ1-3 TRBV2 TGTGCCAGCAGTCCTGACAGGGCGGTAGGAAACACCATATATTTT CASSPDRAVGNTIYF
. . TRBJ1-2 TRBV14 TGTGCCAGCAGCCGAGATACAGGGATCAACTATGGCTACACCTTC CASSRDTGINYGYTF
. . TRBJ1-5 TRBV6-5 TGTGCCAGCAGGGCCGGCAATCAGCCCCAGCATTTT CASRAGNQPQHF
. . TRBJ1-5 TRBV6-6 TGTGCCAGCAGTCGCGGACAGAAAGATAGCAATCAGCCCCAGCATTTT CASSRGQKDSNQPQHF
. . TRBJ1-1 TRBV29-1 TGCAGCGTTGAGGTGGGCCGGAACACTGAAGCTTTCTTT CSVEVGRNTEAFF
. TRBD1 TRBJ1-3 TRBV5-1 TGCGCCAGCAGCTACAGGGGAGTAAGCTCTGGAAACACCATATATTTT CASSYRGVSSGNTIYF
. TRBD2 TRBJ2-7 TRBV27 TGTGCCAGCACCCCACTAGCGGGAGTCTACGAGCAGTACTTC CASTPLAGVYEQYF
. TRBD2 TRBJ2-1 TRBV12-5 TGTGCTAGTGGTTGGTTAGCGGGACACTCCTACAATGAGCAGTTCTTC CASGWLAGHSYNEQFF
. . TRBJ2-3 TRBV7-9 TGTGCCAGCGGTTTAACAGACACAGATACGCAGTATTTT CASGLTDTDTQYF
. TRBD1 TRBJ2-1 TRBV9 TGTGCCAGCAGCCATACCCGACAGGGGGGTCACAATGAGCAGTTCTTC CASSHTRQGGHNEQFF
. . TRBJ1-5 TRBV3-1/TRBV3-2 TGTGCCAGCAGCCAAGATTCGGGTCAGCCCCAGCATTTT CASSQDSGQPQHF
. . TRBJ2-2 TRBV28 TGTGCCAGCAGTTTTTTGGGGGCGTACACCGGGGAGCTGTTTTTT CASSFLGAYTGELFF
. . TRBJ2-6 TRBV5-1 TGCGCCAGCAGCCTGTCGACAGCTCTGGGGGCCAACGTCCTGACTTTC CASSLSTALGANVLTF
once . TRBJ1-2 TRBV5-1 TGCGCCAGCAGTGTGACAGGCTATGGCTACACCTTC CASSVTGYGYTF
. . TRBJ1-5 TRBV19 TGTGCCAGTAGTAGGCGGCAGCGAACTCAACCCCAGCATTTT CASSRRQRTQPQHF
. TRBD1 TRBJ2-7 TRBV6-1 TGTGCCAGCAGTGAACTCAGGGGGCCGTACGAGCAGTACTTC CASSELRGPYEQYF
. . TRBJ2-6 TRBV5-6 TGTGCCAGCAGGTCTGGTGGGGCGGTTGGGGCCAACGTCCTGACTTTC CASRSGGAVGANVLTF
. . TRBJ2-7 TRBV27 TGTGCCAGCAGTCCGTACCTTGGGGCGGGGAGCGGCGAGCAGTACTTC CASSPYLGAGSGEQYF
few . TRBJ1-5 TRBV25-1 TGTGCCAGCAGTGTGGAGGTTAGCAATCAGCCCCAGCATTTT CASSVEVSNQPQHF
. TRBD2 TRBJ2-3 TRBV11-2 TGTGCCAGCAGGCAACAGTCGGCTAGCGGGGGAGATACGCAGTATTTT CASRQQSASGGDTQYF
. TRBD2 TRBJ2-3 TRBV7-8 TGTGCCAGCAGATCTAGCGGGGGGAGCACAGATACGCAGTATTTT CASRSSGGSTDTQYF
. . TRBJ1-4 TRBV9 TGTGCCAGCAGCGTAGCTGGTCAGGTCGGTGAAAAACTGTTTTTT CASSVAGQVGEKLFF
once . TRBJ2-7 TRBV5-1 TGCGCCAGCAGCAGAGGGCCAGAGAGTTACGAGCAGTACTTC CASSRGPESYEQYF
. TRBD1 TRBJ2-7 TRBV6-2/TRBV6-3 TGTGCCAGCAGTTACCCAACCTCGGGACAGGGCTACGAGCAGTACTTC CASSYPTSGQGYEQYF
. . TRBJ2-2 TRBV21-1 TGTGCCAGCAGCCACAAGTTGGGCACCGCATCGAACACCGGGGAGCTGTTTTTT CASSHKLGTASNTGELFF
. . TRBJ1-1 TRBV7-9 TGTGCCAGCAGCTTAGGACCGAAGACGGGGAACACTGAAGCTTTCTTT CASSLGPKTGNTEAFF
. TRBD2 TRBJ2-7 TRBV7-9 TGTGCCAGCCAGCAGGGACTAGCGGGCCAGCCCTACGAGCAGTACTTC CASQQGLAGQPYEQYF
. . TRBJ1-5 TRBV6-5 TGTGCCAGCAGTTTAGAGGAGCATCAGCCCCAGCATTTT CASSLEEHQPQHF
. . TRBJ2-6 TRBV28 TGTGCCAGCAGTTCCTCGGACAGCAGCTCTGGGGCCAACGTCCTGACTTTC CASSSSDSSSGANVLTF
. TRBD1 TRBJ2-7 TRBV7-9 TGTGCCAGCAGCTCCCCGGACAGGGCCCCGGACGAGCAGTACTTC CASSSPDRAPDEQYF
. . TRBJ1-5 TRBV19 TGTGCCAGTAGTAGCGACAGAAATCAGCCCCAGCATTTT CASSSDRNQPQHF
. . TRBJ1-4 TRBV19 TGTGCCAGTAGTATAGCGAGCGGTTCAAGAGAAAAACTGTTTTTT CASSIASGSREKLFF
few TRBD1 TRBJ1-1 TRBV7-2 TGTGCCAGCAGCTATACCGGGACAGGCTCCATGAACACTGAAGCTTTCTTT CASSYTGTGSMNTEAFF
. TRBD1 TRBJ1-1 TRBV11-2 TGTGCCAGCAGCACGGGACAGTCGGTCTCTGAAGCTTTCTTT CASSTGQSVSEAFF
. . TRBJ1-5 TRBV28 TGTGCCAGCAGTTTAGACAGGACCTTAAATCAGCCCCAGCATTTT CASSLDRTLNQPQHF
. TRBD1 TRBJ2-1 TRBV2 TGTGCCAGCAGGAGGACAGGGGCAAATGAGCAGTTCTTC CASRRTGANEQFF
. . TRBJ1-5 TRBV29-1 TGCAGCGTTGGATTCGGGGTTGATGGAGTCAATCAGCCCCAGCATTTT CSVGFGVDGVNQPQHF
. . TRBJ2-5 TRBV19 TGTGCCAGTAGTATAGGAGGAGGGTCAGAGACCCAGTACTTC CASSIGGGSETQYF
. TRBD1 TRBJ1-5 TRBV19 TGTGCCAGTAGTAAGGGGATTACCAAAGCAGGGGGATATAGCAATCAGCCCCAGCATTTT CASSKGITKAGGYSNQPQHF
. TRBD1 TRBJ2-1 TRBV9 TGTGCCAGCAGCGCAGACGGGACAGGGCCCAATGAGCAGTTCTTC CASSADGTGPNEQFF
few . TRBJ1-4 TRBV10-3 TGTGCCATCAGTGAGTCTTTGGCCAGGGAAAATGAAAAACTGTTTTTT CAISESLARENEKLFF
. . TRBJ1-4 TRBV6-5 TGTGCCAGCAGGCGGACAGCAACTAATGAAAAACTGTTTTTT CASRRTATNEKLFF